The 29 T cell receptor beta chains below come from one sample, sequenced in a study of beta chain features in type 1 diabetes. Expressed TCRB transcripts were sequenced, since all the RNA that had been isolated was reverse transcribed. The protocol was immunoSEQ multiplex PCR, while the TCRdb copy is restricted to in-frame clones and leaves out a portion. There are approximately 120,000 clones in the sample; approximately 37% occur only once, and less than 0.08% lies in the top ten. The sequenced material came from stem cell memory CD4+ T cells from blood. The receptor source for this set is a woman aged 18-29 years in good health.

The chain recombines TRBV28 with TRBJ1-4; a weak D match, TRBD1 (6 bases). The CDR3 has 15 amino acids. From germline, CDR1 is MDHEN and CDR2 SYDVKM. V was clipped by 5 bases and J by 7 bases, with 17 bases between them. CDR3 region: CASSILTGPPEKLFF. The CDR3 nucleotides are TGTGCCAGCAGTATTTTGACAGGCCCTCCTGAAAAACTGTTTTTT.

Here the CDR3 DNA reads TGTGCCAGCAGCCAGGTGGGACTAGCGGCGAACACCGGGGAGCTGTTTTTT. Translating gives CASSQVGLAANTGELFF. This rearrangement joins TRBV4-2 to TRBJ2-2, with 11 bases that match TRBD2. The V segment lost 3 bases and the J segment 0 bases; nucleotides outside the gene matches: 3. The CDR3 loop spans 17 amino acids. CDR1 LGHNA and CDR2 YNFKEQ come from the germline V gene.

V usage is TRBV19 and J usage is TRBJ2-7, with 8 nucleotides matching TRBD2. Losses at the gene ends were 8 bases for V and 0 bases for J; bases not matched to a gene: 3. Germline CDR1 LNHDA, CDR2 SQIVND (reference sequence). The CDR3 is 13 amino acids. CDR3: CASRLANSYEQYF. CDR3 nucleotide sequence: TGTGCCAGTCGACTAGCGAACTCCTACGAGCAGTACTTC. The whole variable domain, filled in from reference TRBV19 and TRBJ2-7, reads DGGITQSPKYLFRKEGQNVTLSCEQNLNHDAMYWYRQDPGQGLRLIYYSQIVNDFQKGDIAEGYSVSREKKESFPLTVTSAQKNPTAFYLCASRLANSYEQYFGPGTRLTVT.

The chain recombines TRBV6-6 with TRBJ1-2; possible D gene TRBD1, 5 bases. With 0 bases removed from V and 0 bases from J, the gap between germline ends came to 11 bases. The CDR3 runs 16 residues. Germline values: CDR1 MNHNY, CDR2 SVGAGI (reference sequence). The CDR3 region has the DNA TGTGCCAGCAGTTACTCGGGGGGTAGGGCTAACTATGGCTACACCTTC. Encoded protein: CASSYSGGRANYGYTF.

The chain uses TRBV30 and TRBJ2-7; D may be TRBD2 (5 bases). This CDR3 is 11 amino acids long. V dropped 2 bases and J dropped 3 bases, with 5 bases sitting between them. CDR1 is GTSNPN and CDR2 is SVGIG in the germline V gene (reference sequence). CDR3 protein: CAWSRGYEQYF. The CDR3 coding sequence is TGTGCCTGGAGTCGGGGCTACGAGCAGTACTTC.

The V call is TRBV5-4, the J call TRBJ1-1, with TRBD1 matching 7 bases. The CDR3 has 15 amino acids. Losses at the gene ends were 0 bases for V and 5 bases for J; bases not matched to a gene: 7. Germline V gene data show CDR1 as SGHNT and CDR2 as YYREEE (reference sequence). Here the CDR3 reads CASSLGPGQRTEAFF. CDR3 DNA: TGTGCCAGCAGCTTGGGACCGGGACAGAGAACTGAAGCTTTCTTT.

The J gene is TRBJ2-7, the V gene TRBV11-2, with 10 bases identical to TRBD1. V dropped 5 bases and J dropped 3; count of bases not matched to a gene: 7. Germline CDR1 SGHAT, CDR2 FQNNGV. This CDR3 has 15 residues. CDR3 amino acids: CASSPGQGIYYEQYF. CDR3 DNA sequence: TGTGCCAGCAGCCCGGGACAGGGGATCTACTACGAGCAGTACTTC. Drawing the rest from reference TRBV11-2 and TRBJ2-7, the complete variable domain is EAGVAQSPRYKIIEKRQSVAFWCNPISGHATLYWYQQILGQGPKLLIQFQNNGVVDDSQLPKDRFSAERLKGVDSTLKIQPAKLEDSAVYLCASSPGQGIYYEQYFGPGTRLTVT.

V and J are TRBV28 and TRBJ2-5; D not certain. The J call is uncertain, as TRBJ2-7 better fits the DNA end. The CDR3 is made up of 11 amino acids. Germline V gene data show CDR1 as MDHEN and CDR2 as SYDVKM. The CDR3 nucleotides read TGTGCCAGCAGTTTATACTACGAGCAGTACTTC. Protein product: CASSLYYEQYF.

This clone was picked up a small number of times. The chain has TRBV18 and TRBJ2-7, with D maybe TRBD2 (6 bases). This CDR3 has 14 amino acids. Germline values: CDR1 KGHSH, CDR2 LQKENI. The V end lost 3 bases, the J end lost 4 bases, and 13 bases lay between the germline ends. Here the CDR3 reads CASSPRDWEYEQYF. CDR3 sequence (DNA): TGTGCCAGCTCACCCCGGGACTGGGAATACGAGCAGTACTTC.

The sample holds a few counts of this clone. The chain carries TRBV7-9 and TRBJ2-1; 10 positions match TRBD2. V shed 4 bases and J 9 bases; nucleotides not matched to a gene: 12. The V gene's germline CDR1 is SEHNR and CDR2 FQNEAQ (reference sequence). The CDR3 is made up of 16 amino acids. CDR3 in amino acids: CASSSQREGRLGEQFF. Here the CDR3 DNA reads TGTGCCAGCAGCTCCCAGCGGGAGGGCCGGTTGGGTGAGCAGTTCTTC.

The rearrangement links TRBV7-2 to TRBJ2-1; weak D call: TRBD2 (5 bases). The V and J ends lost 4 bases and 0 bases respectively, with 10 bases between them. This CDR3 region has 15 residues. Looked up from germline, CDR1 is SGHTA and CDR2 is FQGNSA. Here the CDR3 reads CASSSDYLSYNEQFF. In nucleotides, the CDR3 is TGTGCCAGCAGCTCTGACTACCTCTCCTACAATGAGCAGTTCTTC.

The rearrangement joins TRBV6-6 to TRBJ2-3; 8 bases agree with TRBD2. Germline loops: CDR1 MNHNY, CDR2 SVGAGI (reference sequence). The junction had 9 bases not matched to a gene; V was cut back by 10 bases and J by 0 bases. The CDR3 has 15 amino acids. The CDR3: CATRGLVISTDTQYF. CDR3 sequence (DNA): TGTGCCACCCGGGGACTAGTTATTAGCACAGATACGCAGTATTTT.

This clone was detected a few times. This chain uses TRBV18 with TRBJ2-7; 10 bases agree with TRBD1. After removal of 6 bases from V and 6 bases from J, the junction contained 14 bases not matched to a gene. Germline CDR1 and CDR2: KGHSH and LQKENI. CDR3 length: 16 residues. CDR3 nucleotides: TGTGCCAGCTCGGACATGACAGGGGGCTCCCCAAGCGAGCAGTACTTC. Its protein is CASSDMTGGSPSEQYF. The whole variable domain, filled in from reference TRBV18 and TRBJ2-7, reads NAGVMQNPRHLVRRRGQEARLRCSPMKGHSHVYWYRQLPEEGLKFMVYLQKENIIDESGMPKERFSAEFPKEGPSILRIQQVVRGDSAAYFCASSDMTGGSPSEQYFGPGTRLTVT.

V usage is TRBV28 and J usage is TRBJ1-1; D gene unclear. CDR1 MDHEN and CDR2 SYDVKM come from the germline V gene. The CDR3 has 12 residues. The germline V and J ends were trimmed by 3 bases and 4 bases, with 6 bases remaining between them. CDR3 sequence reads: CASSLRRTEAFF. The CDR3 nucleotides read TGTGCCAGCAGTTTGAGGCGCACTGAAGCTTTCTTT.

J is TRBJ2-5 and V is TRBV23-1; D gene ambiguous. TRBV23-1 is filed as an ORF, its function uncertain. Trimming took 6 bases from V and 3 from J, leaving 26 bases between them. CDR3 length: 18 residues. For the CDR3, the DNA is TGCGCCAGCAGCCGAACTCAGACTCGTGTCGTAGGCAAAGAGACCCAGTACTTC. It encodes CASSRTQTRVVGKETQYF.

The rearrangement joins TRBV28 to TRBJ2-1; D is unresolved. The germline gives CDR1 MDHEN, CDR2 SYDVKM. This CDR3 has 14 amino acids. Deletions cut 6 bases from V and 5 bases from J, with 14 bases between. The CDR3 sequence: CASSPHDKHNEQFF. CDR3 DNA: TGTGCCAGCAGCCCTCATGACAAACACAATGAGCAGTTCTTC.

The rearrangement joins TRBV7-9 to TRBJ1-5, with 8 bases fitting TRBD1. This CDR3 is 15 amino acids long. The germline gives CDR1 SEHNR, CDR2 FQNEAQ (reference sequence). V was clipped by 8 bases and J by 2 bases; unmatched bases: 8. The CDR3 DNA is TGTGCCAGCTCCAACCAGGGGGCGGGCAATCAGCCCCAGCATTTT. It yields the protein CASSNQGAGNQPQHF.

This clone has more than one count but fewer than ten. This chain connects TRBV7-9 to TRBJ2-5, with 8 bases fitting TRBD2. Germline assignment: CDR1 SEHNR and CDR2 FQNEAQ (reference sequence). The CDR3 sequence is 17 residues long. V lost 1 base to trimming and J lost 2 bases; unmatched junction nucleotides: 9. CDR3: CASSLGSTGTSQETQYF. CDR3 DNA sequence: TGTGCCAGCAGCTTAGGGTCCACCGGGACTAGTCAAGAGACCCAGTACTTC.

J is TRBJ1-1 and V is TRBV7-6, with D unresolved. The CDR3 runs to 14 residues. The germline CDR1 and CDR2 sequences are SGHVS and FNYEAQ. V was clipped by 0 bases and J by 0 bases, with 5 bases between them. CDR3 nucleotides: TGTGCCAGCAGCTTAGCGAACATGAACACTGAAGCTTTCTTT. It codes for CASSLANMNTEAFF.

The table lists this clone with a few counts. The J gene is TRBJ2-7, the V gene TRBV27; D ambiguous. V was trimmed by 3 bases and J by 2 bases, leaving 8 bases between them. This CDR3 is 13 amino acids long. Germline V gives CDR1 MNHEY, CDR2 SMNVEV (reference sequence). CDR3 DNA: TGTGCCAGCAGTTTCCGAGCTACCTACGAGCAGTACTTC. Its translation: CASSFRATYEQYF.

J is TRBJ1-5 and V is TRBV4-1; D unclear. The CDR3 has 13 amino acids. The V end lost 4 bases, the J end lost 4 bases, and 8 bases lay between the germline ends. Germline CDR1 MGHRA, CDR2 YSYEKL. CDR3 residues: CASSPAVNQPQHF. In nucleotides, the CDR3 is TGCGCCAGCAGCCCGGCGGTGAATCAGCCCCAGCATTTT.

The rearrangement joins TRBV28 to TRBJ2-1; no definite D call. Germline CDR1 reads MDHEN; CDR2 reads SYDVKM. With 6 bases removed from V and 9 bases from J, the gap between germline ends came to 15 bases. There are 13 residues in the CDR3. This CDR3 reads CASSSFGFREQFF. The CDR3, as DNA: TGTGCCAGCAGCTCCTTCGGGTTTCGTGAGCAGTTCTTC. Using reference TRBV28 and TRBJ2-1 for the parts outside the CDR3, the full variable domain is DVKVTQSSRYLVKRTGEKVFLECVQDMDHENMFWYRQDPGLGLRLIYFSYDVKMKEKGDIPEGYSVSREKKERFSLILESASTNQTSMYLCASSSFGFREQFFGPGTRLTVL.

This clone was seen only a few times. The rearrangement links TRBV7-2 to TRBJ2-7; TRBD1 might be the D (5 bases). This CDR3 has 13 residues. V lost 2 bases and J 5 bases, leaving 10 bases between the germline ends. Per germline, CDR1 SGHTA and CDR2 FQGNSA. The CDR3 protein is CASSLLRGNEQYF. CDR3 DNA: TGTGCCAGCAGCTTATTAAGGGGAAACGAGCAGTACTTC.

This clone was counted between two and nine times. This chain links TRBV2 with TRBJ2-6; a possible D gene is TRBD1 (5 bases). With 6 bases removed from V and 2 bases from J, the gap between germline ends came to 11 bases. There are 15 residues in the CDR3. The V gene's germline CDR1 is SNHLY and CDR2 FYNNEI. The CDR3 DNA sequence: TGTGCCAGCAGCCCCCAAGGGGCTGGGGCCAACGTCCTGACTTTC. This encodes CASSPQGAGANVLTF.

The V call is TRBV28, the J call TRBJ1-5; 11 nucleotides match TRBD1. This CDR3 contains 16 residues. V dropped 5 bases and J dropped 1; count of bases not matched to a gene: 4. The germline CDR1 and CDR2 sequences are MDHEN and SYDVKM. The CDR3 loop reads CASSDRDRGSNQPQHF. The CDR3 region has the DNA TGTGCCAGCAGTGACCGGGACAGGGGGAGCAATCAGCCCCAGCATTTT.

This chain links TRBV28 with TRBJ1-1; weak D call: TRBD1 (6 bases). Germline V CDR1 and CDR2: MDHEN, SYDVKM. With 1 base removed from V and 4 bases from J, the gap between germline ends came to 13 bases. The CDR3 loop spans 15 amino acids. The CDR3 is CASSLSGRGGTEAFF. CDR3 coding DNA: TGTGCCAGCAGTTTATCGGGCAGGGGCGGCACTGAAGCTTTCTTT.

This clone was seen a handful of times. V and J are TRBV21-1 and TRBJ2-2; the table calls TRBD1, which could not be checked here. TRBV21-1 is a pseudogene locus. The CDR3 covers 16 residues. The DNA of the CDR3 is TGTGCCAGCACCCGGGGCCGACAGGGGCACACCGGGGAGCTGTTTTTT. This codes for CASTRGRQGHTGELFF.

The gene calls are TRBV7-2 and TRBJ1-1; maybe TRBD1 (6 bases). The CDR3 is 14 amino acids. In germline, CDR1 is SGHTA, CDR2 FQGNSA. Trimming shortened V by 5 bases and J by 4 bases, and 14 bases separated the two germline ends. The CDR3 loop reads CASSVTGSRTEAFF. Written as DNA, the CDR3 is TGTGCCAGCAGCGTCACAGGGTCGCGCACTGAAGCTTTCTTT.

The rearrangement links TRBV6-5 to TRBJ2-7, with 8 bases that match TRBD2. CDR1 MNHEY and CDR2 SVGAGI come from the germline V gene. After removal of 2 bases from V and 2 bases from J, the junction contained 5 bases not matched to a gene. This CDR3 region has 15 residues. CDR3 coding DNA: TGTGCCAGCAGTTACCCCCAACTAGCGGCCTACGAGCAGTACTTC. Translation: CASSYPQLAAYEQYF.